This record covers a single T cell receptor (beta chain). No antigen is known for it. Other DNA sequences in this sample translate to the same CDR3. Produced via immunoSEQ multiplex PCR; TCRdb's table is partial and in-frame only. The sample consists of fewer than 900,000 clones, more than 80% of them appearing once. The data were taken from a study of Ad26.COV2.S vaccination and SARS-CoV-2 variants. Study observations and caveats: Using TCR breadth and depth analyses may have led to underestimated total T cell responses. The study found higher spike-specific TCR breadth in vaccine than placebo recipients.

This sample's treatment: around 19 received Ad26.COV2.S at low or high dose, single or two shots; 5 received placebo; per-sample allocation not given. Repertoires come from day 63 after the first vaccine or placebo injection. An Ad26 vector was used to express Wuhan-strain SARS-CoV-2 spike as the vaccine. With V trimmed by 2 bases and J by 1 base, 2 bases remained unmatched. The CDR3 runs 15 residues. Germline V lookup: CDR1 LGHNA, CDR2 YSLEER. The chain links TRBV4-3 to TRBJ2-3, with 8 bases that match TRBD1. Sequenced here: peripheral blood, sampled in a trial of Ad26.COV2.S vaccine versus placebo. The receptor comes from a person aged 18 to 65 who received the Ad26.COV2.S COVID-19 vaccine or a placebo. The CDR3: CASSQTRGRTDTQYF. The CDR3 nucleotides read TGCGCCAGCAGCCAAACCAGGGGGCGCACAGATACGCAGTATTTT.